These 9 T cell receptor beta chains were sequenced from one sample in a study of neurological immune-mediated disorders. TCRdb processed the 5' RACE reads anew with MiXCR; each CDR3 protein has one entry. Here the sample spans around 66,000 distinct CDR3 sequences, around 5.5% being singletons. Input material: PBMCs. The source of these receptors is a woman younger than 45 with multiple sclerosis.

In its sample, this clonotype was seen many times. V and J are TRBV6-6 and TRBJ2-5; no firm D call. Trimming stripped 2 bases from V and 2 bases from J, with 3 bases between. Germline CDR1 and CDR2: MNHNY and SVGAGI (reference sequence). There are 12 residues in the CDR3. CDR3 DNA: TGTGCCAGCAGTTACGCTCAAGAGACCCAGTACTTC. Its translation: CASSYAQETQYF.

This clonotype was seen many times. The chain links TRBV7-2 to TRBJ1-3, with 8 bases aligning to TRBD1. Germline V CDR1 and CDR2: SGHTA, FQGNSA. This CDR3 has 15 residues. Germline trimming cut 1 base from V and 4 bases from J; bases unmatched to any gene: 3. Written as DNA, the CDR3 is TGTGCCAGCAGCTTAGGGGGGACAGGAGGAAACACCATATATTTT. Translating gives CASSLGGTGGNTIYF.

This clonotype was recorded many times. V and J are TRBV11-2 and TRBJ1-2; 8 bases fit TRBD1. With 5 bases clipped from V and 5 bases from J, the junction kept 7 bases outside the gene matches. This CDR3 contains 14 residues. Germline V lookup: CDR1 SGHAT, CDR2 FQNNGV. The CDR3: CASSNGQGGYGYTF. The CDR3, as DNA: TGTGCCAGCAGCAATGGACAGGGAGGATATGGCTACACCTTC.

Only a few counts were recorded for this clonotype. V gene TRBV20-1 combines with J gene TRBJ2-5; D assignment may be TRBD1 or TRBD2 (5 bases each). Trimming cost V 3 bases and J 1 base, with 18 bases left between them. Germline V gene data show CDR1 as DFQATT and CDR2 as SNEGSKA (reference sequence). There are 16 residues in the CDR3. The CDR3 is CSASTRGRRTQETQYF. As DNA, the CDR3 is TGCAGTGCTAGTACTCGGGGACGGCGGACCCAAGAGACCCAGTACTTC.

This clonotype was counted ten times or more. The J gene is TRBJ2-1, the V gene TRBV15; D is perhaps TRBD1 (5 bases). Germline V gene sequence: CDR1 LNHNV, CDR2 YYDKDF (reference sequence). Trimming left V 7 bases short and J 0 bases short, with 10 bases between. This CDR3 is 14 amino acids long. The CDR3 loop reads CATTRQHSYNEQFF. For the CDR3, the DNA is TGTGCCACCACCCGACAGCACTCCTACAATGAGCAGTTCTTC.

This clonotype was counted many times. The rearrangement uses TRBV3-1 and TRBJ2-5, with 11 nucleotides matching TRBD1. This CDR3 has 15 amino acids. The germline CDR1 and CDR2 sequences are LGHDT and YNNKEL (reference sequence). Germline trimming cut 4 bases from V and 5 bases from J; bases unmatched to any gene: 6. This CDR3 is CASSRRTGGLETQYF. CDR3 sequence (DNA): TGTGCCAGCAGCCGCCGGACAGGGGGCTTGGAGACCCAGTACTTC.

The chain recombines TRBV27 with TRBJ1-2; D uncertain. The CDR3 runs 15 residues. Germline CDR1 reads MNHEY; CDR2 reads SMNVEV (reference sequence). V lost 2 bases, J lost 7 bases, and 17 bases lay in between. The CDR3 loop reads CASSLVTPVEGGYTF. The CDR3 coding sequence is TGTGCCAGCAGTTTAGTGACCCCTGTGGAGGGTGGCTACACCTTC.

This clonotype was found many times. The chain uses TRBV28 and TRBJ2-2, with TRBD2 matching 7 bases. Germline-derived CDR1 and CDR2 are MDHEN and SYDVKM. The trim removed 3 bases at V and 0 bases at J, leaving 7 bases unmatched. The CDR3 is made up of 17 amino acids. DNA of the CDR3: TGTGCCAGCAGTTTCACGACTAGCTGGGCGAACACCGGGGAGCTGTTTTTT. It translates to CASSFTTSWANTGELFF.

CDR3 protein: CASSLAWGAGNTIYF. Here the CDR3 DNA reads TGCGCCAGCAGCTTGGCCTGGGGGGCTGGAAACACCATATATTTT. The chain is built from TRBV5-1 and TRBJ1-3; D perhaps matches TRBD1 (5 bases). This CDR3 region has 15 residues. Trimming cost V 0 bases and J 2 bases, with 9 bases left between them. Germline lookup yields CDR1 SGHRS and CDR2 YFSETQ. The full variable domain, completed using reference TRBV5-1 and TRBJ1-3, is KAGVTQTPRYLIKTRGQQVTLSCSPISGHRSVSWYQQTPGQGLQFLFEYFSETQRNKGNFPGRFSGRQFSNSRSEMNVSTLELGDSALYLCASSLAWGAGNTIYFGEGSWLTVV.